The T cell receptor (beta chain) under discussion was sequenced for a study of blood T cell repertoires in COVID-19. Study in general: The analysed material was cDNA or gDNA that came from T cells, B-cell-depleted T cells, or PBMCs.

Germline V gene data show CDR1 as SGHAT and CDR2 as FQNNGV. Trimming stripped 1 base from V and 11 bases from J, with 20 bases between. The length of the CDR3 is 15 residues. In the study's own analysis: Using reference gene primer amplification, nucleated cell counts were estimated. TCRdb keeps only in-frame clones here, not all; method: immunoSEQ multiplex PCR. The D gene and trimming were derived from the DNA, and the V and J assignments and clone size from that table. The data contain about 76,000 clones, approximately 90% of them seen just once; the ten biggest clones take up around 5.8%. The receptor was isolated from a human donor in a cohort sampled during active COVID-19. The rearrangement uses TRBV11-2 and TRBJ1-1; possible D gene TRBD1, 6 bases. Sample: peripheral blood. The DNA for the CDR3 is TGTGCCAGCAGCTTAGGCTGGACAGACGGAAGAAATGCTTTCTTT. Its protein product is CASSLGWTDGRNAFF.